Presented here are 30 T cell receptor beta chains from one specimen sequenced in a study of shared clonotypes between healthy human individuals. Only in-frame clones appear in the TCRdb table, and some are missing; sequencing was by immunoSEQ multiplex PCR. The sample holds 1.6 million or so clones, roughly 96% seen once. Specimen: naive CD4+ T cells sorted from blood. Subset: CD45RA+ positively selected. These receptors came from a man aged 30 to 45 in good health.

This chain connects TRBV5-1 to TRBJ1-4; the D is unclear. The V end was cut by 5 bases, the J end by 3 bases, with 14 bases between. CDR3 size: 15 residues. Germline V lookup: CDR1 SGHRS, CDR2 YFSETQ. The CDR3, as DNA: TGCGCCAGCAGAAACATGTGGCGACCTAATGAAAAACTGTTTTTT. This sequence encodes CASRNMWRPNEKLFF. The variable domain in full, completed from reference TRBV5-1 and TRBJ1-4, reads KAGVTQTPRYLIKTRGQQVTLSCSPISGHRSVSWYQQTPGQGLQFLFEYFSETQRNKGNFPGRFSGRQFSNSRSEMNVSTLELGDSALYLCASRNMWRPNEKLFFGSGTQLSVL.

The gene calls are TRBV2 and TRBJ1-4, with 7 bases identical to TRBD1. Germline CDR1 SNHLY, CDR2 FYNNEI. The V gene end was trimmed by 6 bases and the J gene end by 8 bases; junction bases not matched to a gene: 3. This CDR3 is 12 amino acids long. CDR3 DNA sequence: TGTGCCAGCAGGAGACAGGGCGAAAAACTGTTTTTT. Amino acid sequence: CASRRQGEKLFF.

V gene TRBV7-2 combines with J gene TRBJ2-7; D is unresolved. The CDR3 runs to 14 residues. Trimming pared 5 bases from V and 1 base from J, leaving 12 bases between. Germline CDR1 SGHTA, CDR2 FQGNSA. The CDR3: CASSPPTHSYEQYF. CDR3 nucleotide sequence: TGTGCCAGCAGCCCCCCGACTCATTCCTACGAGCAGTACTTC. Using reference TRBV7-2 and TRBJ2-7 for the parts outside the CDR3, the full variable domain is GAGVSQSPSNKVTEKGKDVELRCDPISGHTALYWYRQSLGQGLEFLIYFQGNSAPDKSGLPSDRFSAERTGGSVSTLTIQRTQQEDSAVYLCASSPPTHSYEQYFGPGTRLTVT.

V is TRBV27 and J is TRBJ1-2; D gene uncertain. The germline V gene has CDR1 MNHEY and CDR2 SMNVEV (reference sequence). V was cut by 2 bases and J by 2 bases, with 12 bases left in between. The CDR3 sequence is 15 residues long. CDR3 amino acids: CASSLIGTGNYGYTF. The DNA of the CDR3 is TGTGCCAGCAGTTTAATTGGTACCGGGAACTATGGCTACACCTTC.

In DNA, the CDR3 is TGTGCCAGCAGATTAGCGGGATTTGACTACAATGAGCAGTTCTTC. Translation: CASRLAGFDYNEQFF. The chain is built from TRBV27 and TRBJ2-1; TRBD2 agrees at 8 bases. The J segment lost 3 bases and the V segment lost 6 bases, leaving 7 bases of the junction unmatched. Germline V lookup: CDR1 MNHEY, CDR2 SMNVEV (reference sequence). This CDR3 has 15 amino acids.

The chain uses TRBV25-1 and TRBJ1-1; D might be TRBD1 (6 bases). V lost 4 bases and J lost 8, with 14 bases in between. Germline V lookup: CDR1 MGHDK, CDR2 SYGVNS. There are 13 residues in the CDR3. For the CDR3, the DNA is TGTGCCAGCAGTGGGGTAGGGGGGTCCGAAGCTTTCTTT. Its translation: CASSGVGGSEAFF.

This clone showed up just once. The V call is TRBV11-2, the J call TRBJ2-4; D is uncertain. Germline CDR1 is SGHAT and CDR2 is FQNNGV. This CDR3 region has 13 residues. V was pared by 4 bases and J by 3 bases, with 7 bases between. The CDR3 here is CASSSLFKNIQYF. CDR3 nucleotide sequence: TGTGCCAGCAGCTCTTTATTCAAAAACATTCAGTACTTC.

The V and J genes are TRBV2 and TRBJ2-1; D gene uncertain. CDR3 length: 11 residues. The ends were cut back, 7 bases at V and 5 bases at J, with 6 bases in the middle. Germline V gives CDR1 SNHLY, CDR2 FYNNEI. CDR3 DNA sequence: TGTGCCAGCACTCGGGACAATGAGCAGTTCTTC. Encoded protein: CASTRDNEQFF.

This rearrangement joins TRBV7-3 to TRBJ2-1, with 10 positions matching TRBD1. The junction had 13 bases not matched to a gene; V was cut back by 5 bases and J by 9 bases. In germline, CDR1 is SGHTA, CDR2 FQGTGA. CDR3 size: 16 residues. The CDR3 DNA follows: TGTGCCAGCAGCCGGGTCCGGGACAGGGGTAATCCTGAGCAGTTCTTC. Amino acids: CASSRVRDRGNPEQFF.

The chain has TRBV6-5 and TRBJ2-4; D is perhaps TRBD2 (6 bases). Trimming removed 1 base from V and 3 bases from J, with 10 bases in between. Germline loops: CDR1 MNHEY, CDR2 SVGAGI. This CDR3 is built from 15 residues. The DNA of the CDR3 is TGTGCCAGCAGTTACTGGGAGGAAGGCAAAAACATTCAGTACTTC. This codes for CASSYWEEGKNIQYF.

As regards this clone: No DNA is shown, since the ends of the CDR3 on it are uncertain; the CDR3 is the one TCRdb lists. The rearrangement uses TRBV7-2 and TRBJ1-1; the DNA was not used to check the table's D call, TRBD1. The germline gives CDR1 SGHTA, CDR2 FQGNSA. The CDR3 adds up to 12 amino acids, both ends counted. The CDR3 loop is CASSWGQGNTFF.

This chain links TRBV5-4 with TRBJ2-5; D possibly corresponds to TRBD2 (6 bases). CDR1 and CDR2 (germline): SGHNT, YYREEE (reference sequence). V dropped 4 bases and J dropped 0 bases, with 10 bases sitting between them. CDR3 length equals 14 residues. Here the CDR3 DNA reads TGTGCCAGCAGCGCAGGAGGGTACCAAGAGACCCAGTACTTC. Protein product: CASSAGGYQETQYF.

The CDR3 DNA reads as TGCGCCAGCAGCCCTGCTATGGGTTCCGAGCAGTACTTC. It codes for CASSPAMGSEQYF. The genes are TRBV5-1 and TRBJ2-7, with D uncertain. This CDR3 has 13 amino acids. Germline V gene sequence: CDR1 SGHRS, CDR2 YFSETQ. Trimming shortened V by 4 bases and J by 6 bases, and 14 bases separated the two germline ends.

This clone was recorded only once. J is TRBJ1-5 and V is TRBV28, with TRBD1 matching 8 bases. This CDR3 is 16 amino acids long. Germline V lookup: CDR1 MDHEN, CDR2 SYDVKM. J lost 5 bases, V lost 5 bases, and 11 bases had no gene match. The CDR3 nucleotides read TGTGCCAGCAGTACCCTCGGACAGGGCAGGGATCAGCCCCAGCATTTT. It translates to CASSTLGQGRDQPQHF.

V usage is TRBV27 and J usage is TRBJ2-1; D possibly matches TRBD1 or TRBD2 (6 bases each). V shed 6 bases and J shed 7 bases, with 22 bases lying between them. Germline assignment: CDR1 MNHEY and CDR2 SMNVEV (reference sequence). The CDR3 is 16 amino acids. Here the CDR3 DNA reads TGTGCCAGCAGCATAGGGGTGGGGGGCGCGGAGAATGAGCAGTTCTTC. Translating it yields CASSIGVGGAENEQFF.

V and J are TRBV6-1 and TRBJ1-2; D remains ambiguous. The CDR3 extends over 15 amino acids. Between the trimmed V and J ends, which lost 7 bases and 4 bases, there was a span of 19 bases. Germline CDR1 MNHNS, CDR2 SASEGT. In DNA, the CDR3 is TGTGCCAGCACTTTGGATCGGTCGACTCTCTATGGCTACACCTTC. This codes for CASTLDRSTLYGYTF.

V is TRBV7-8 and J is TRBJ2-3; possible D gene TRBD1, 5 bases. Per germline, CDR1 SGHVS and CDR2 FQNEAQ. This CDR3 is 13 amino acids long. Trimming took 8 bases from V and 7 from J, leaving 16 bases between them. The CDR3 DNA is TGTGCCAGCTATGGTGCAAGGGGAAATACGCAGTATTTT. As protein: CASYGARGNTQYF.

The V call is TRBV7-9, the J call TRBJ2-7; the match to TRBD1 covers 7 bases. Germline values: CDR1 SEHNR, CDR2 FQNEAQ (reference sequence). The CDR3 is 14 residues long. J was trimmed by 1 base and V by 5 bases; bases with no gene match: 5. CDR3 in amino acids: CASSPLTGSYEQYF. The DNA of the CDR3 is TGTGCCAGCAGCCCCCTGACAGGGTCCTACGAGCAGTACTTC.

This clone was seen a handful of times. The chain joins TRBV29-1 to TRBJ1-1; a weak D match, TRBD1 (6 bases). Between the trimmed V and J ends, which lost 8 bases and 3 bases, there was a span of 16 bases. This CDR3 is 13 amino acids long. The germline V gene has CDR1 SQVTM and CDR2 ANQGSEA. CDR3 DNA sequence: TGCAGCACTCAAGGGGGGGGAGACACTGAAGCTTTCTTT. It translates to CSTQGGGDTEAFF.

This clone has only one observation. The V gene is TRBV2, the J gene TRBJ2-7; 14 bases fit TRBD2. CDR3 size: 15 residues. The V gene's germline CDR1 is SNHLY and CDR2 FYNNEI. The V gene end was trimmed by 6 bases and the J gene end by 6 bases; junction bases not matched to a gene: 7. The CDR3 loop is CASRAGTSGSGEQYF. In DNA form, the CDR3 reads TGTGCCAGCAGAGCGGGGACTAGCGGGAGTGGCGAGCAGTACTTC.

This chain links TRBV7-2 with TRBJ2-1; 14 nucleotides align to TRBD2. The V and J ends lost 3 bases and 6 bases, in that order; junction bases with no gene match: 7. In germline, CDR1 is SGHTA, CDR2 FQGNSA. The CDR3 covers 17 residues. DNA for the CDR3: TGTGCCAGCAGCTTGGGACTAGCGGGAGCAGGGATCAATGAGCAGTTCTTC. Its translation: CASSLGLAGAGINEQFF.

Of note for this clone: One end of the junction does not line up with germline, which may come from a read error. CDR3 bases: TGCTTTCCACCGGGACGTCAGTTCTTC. Its translation: CFPPGRQFF. The chain uses TRBV2 and TRBJ2-1, with D perhaps given as TRBD1 or TRBD2 (5 bases each). The CDR3 runs 9 residues. CDR1 is SNHLY, CDR2 FYNNEI, per germline.

The rearrangement links TRBV11-3 to TRBJ1-1; no definite D call. The germline V and J ends were trimmed by 5 bases and 3 bases, with 10 bases remaining between them. CDR3 length equals 13 residues. The germline V gene has CDR1 SGHNT and CDR2 YENEEA. CDR3 DNA: TGTGCCAGCAGCCTCCAGGTGGACACTGAAGCTTTCTTT. This encodes CASSLQVDTEAFF.

V gene TRBV11-2 combines with J gene TRBJ1-4; no reliable D call. Trimming cost V 3 bases and J 7 bases, with 21 bases left between them. The CDR3 sequence is 17 residues long. The germline V gene encodes CDR1 SGHAT and CDR2 FQNNGV. The CDR3, as DNA: TGTGCCAGCAGCTTTCCCGCCCGGGCGACGAAAGGTGAAAAACTGTTTTTT. This gives the protein CASSFPARATKGEKLFF.

This clone was recorded once. The rearrangement joins TRBV7-2 to TRBJ2-5, with D tentatively TRBD2 (6 bases). The V and J ends lost 1 base and 10 bases respectively, with 13 bases between them. CDR3 length: 13 amino acids. Germline loops: CDR1 SGHTA, CDR2 FQGNSA. The CDR3 nucleotides are TGTGCCAGCAGCTTAGAAACACACGGGGGCCAGTACTTC. Translating it yields CASSLETHGGQYF.

This chain connects TRBV29-1 to TRBJ2-1, with 12 bases lining up with TRBD2. With V trimmed by 3 bases and J by 6 bases, 18 bases remained unmatched. The CDR3 is made up of 19 amino acids. Germline-derived CDR1 and CDR2 are SQVTM and ANQGSEA. In DNA form, the CDR3 reads TGCAGCGTTGATGATAGACTAGCGGGAGCCGGAGGCTGGGGCAATGAGCAGTTCTTC. It is translated as CSVDDRLAGAGGWGNEQFF.

The V call is TRBV28, the J call TRBJ2-7; D unresolved. V lost 5 bases, J lost 1 base, and 12 bases lay in between. CDR3 length equals 14 residues. From germline, CDR1 is MDHEN and CDR2 SYDVKM. The CDR3 DNA reads as TGTGCCAGCAGTCATACTACTACATCCTACGAGCAGTACTTC. Translating gives CASSHTTTSYEQYF.

V gene TRBV5-1 combines with J gene TRBJ1-1, with unresolved D. The CDR3 is 11 amino acids. The germline V and J ends were trimmed by 4 bases and 3 bases, with 4 bases remaining between them. From germline, CDR1 is SGHRS and CDR2 YFSETQ. The CDR3 coding sequence is TGCGCCAGCAGCCCTGACACTGAAGCTTTCTTT. Amino acids: CASSPDTEAFF.

This chain links TRBV6-1 with TRBJ1-1; 11 bases match TRBD1. V dropped 3 bases and J dropped 11; count of bases not matched to a gene: 5. Germline values: CDR1 MNHNS, CDR2 SASEGT. The CDR3 has 13 amino acids. The CDR3 sequence is CASSDWDRGLAFF. The CDR3 nucleotides read TGTGCCAGCAGTGACTGGGACAGGGGGTTGGCTTTCTTT.

This chain uses TRBV10-2 with TRBJ2-1; the D gene is possibly TRBD2 (5 bases). CDR3 length: 13 residues. V lost 3 bases, J lost 4 bases, and 7 bases lay in between. CDR1 is WSHSY, CDR2 SAAADI, per germline. The CDR3 DNA sequence: TGCGCCAGCAGTGATTTAGCGTACAATGAGCAGTTCTTC. Encoded protein: CASSDLAYNEQFF.